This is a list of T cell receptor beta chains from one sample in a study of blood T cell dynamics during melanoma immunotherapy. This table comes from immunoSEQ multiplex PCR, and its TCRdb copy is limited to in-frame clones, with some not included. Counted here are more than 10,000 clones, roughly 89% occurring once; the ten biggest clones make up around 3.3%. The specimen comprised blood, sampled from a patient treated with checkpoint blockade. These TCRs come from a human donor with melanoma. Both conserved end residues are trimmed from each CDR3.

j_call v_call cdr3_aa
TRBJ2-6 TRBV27 ASSLSLGSGANVLT
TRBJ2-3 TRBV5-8 ASSLSRRVDTQY
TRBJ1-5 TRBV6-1 ASSWTGGINQPQH
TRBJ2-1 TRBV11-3 ASSLDIASYNEQF
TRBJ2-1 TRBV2 ASSELAGYYNEQF
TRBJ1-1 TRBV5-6 ASSLGGQGGNEAF
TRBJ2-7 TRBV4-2 ASSTAFSYEQY
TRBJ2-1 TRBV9 ASSVGGASGPSSYNEQF
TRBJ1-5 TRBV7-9 ASSPTGVQPQH
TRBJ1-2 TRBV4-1 ASSQDRANYGCT
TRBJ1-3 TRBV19 ASSAGYSGNTIY
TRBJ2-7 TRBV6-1 ASSDWAGDRSEY
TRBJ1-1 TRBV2 ASQGNTEAF
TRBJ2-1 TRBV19 ASSMGYQSYNEQF
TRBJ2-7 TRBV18 ASSPGQGMDEQY
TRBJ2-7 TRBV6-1 ASSDIQGWHEQY
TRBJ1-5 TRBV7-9 ASSSGVRPQH